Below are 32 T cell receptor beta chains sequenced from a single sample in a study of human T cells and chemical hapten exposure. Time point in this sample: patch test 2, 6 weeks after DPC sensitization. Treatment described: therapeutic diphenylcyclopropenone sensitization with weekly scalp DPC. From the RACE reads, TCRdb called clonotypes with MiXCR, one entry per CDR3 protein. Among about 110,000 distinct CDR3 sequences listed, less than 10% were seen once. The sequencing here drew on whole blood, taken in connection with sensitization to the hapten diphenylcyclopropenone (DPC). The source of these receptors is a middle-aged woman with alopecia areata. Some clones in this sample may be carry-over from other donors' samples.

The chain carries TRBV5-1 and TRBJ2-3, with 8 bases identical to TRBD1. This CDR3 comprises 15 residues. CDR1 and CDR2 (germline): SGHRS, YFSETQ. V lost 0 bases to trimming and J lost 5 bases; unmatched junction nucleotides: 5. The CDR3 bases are TGCGCCAGCAGCTTGGGTGGACAGGGAGAAGATACGCAGTATTTT. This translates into CASSLGGQGEDTQYF.

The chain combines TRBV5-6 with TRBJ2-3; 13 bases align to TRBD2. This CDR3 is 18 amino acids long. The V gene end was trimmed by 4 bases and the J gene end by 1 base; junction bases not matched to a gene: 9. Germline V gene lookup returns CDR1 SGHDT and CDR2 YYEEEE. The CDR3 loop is CASSDGLAGDFGTDTQYF. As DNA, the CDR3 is TGTGCCAGCAGCGACGGACTAGCGGGGGACTTCGGCACAGATACGCAGTATTTT.

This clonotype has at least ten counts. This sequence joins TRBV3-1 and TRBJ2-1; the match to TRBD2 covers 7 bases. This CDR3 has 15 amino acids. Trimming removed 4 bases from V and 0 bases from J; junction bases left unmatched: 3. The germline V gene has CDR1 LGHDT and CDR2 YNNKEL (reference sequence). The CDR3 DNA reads TGTGCCAGCAGCCGGGGGGGGAGCTCCTACAATGAGCAGTTCTTC. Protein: CASSRGGSSYNEQFF.

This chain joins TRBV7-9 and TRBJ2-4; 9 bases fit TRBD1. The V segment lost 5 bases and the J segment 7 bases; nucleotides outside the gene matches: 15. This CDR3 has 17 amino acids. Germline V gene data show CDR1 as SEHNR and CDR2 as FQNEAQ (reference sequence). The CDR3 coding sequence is TGTGCCAGCAGCCCAAAGCAAGCGGACAGGGGATTGAACATTCAGTACTTC. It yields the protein CASSPKQADRGLNIQYF.

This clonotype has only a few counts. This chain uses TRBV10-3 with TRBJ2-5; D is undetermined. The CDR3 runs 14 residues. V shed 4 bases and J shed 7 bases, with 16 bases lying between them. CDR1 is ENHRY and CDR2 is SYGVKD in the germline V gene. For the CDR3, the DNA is TGTGCCATCAGTGCGACCGCAGATCAGGCGACCCAGTACTTC. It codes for CAISATADQATQYF.

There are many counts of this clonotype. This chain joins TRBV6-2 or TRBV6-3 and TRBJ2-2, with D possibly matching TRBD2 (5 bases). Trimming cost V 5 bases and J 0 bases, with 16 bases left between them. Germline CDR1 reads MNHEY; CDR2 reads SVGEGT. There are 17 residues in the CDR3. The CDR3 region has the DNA TGTGCCAGCAGTCTTACTGTCCGGGGAGCGAACACCGGGGAGCTGTTTTTT. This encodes CASSLTVRGANTGELFF.

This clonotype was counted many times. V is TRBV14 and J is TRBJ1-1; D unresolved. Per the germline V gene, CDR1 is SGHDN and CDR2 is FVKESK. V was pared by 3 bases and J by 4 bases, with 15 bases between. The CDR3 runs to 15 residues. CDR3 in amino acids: CASSHQTVWGTEAFF. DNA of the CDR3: TGTGCCAGCAGCCACCAAACAGTTTGGGGCACTGAAGCTTTCTTT. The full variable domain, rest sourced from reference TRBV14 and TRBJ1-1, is EAGVTQFPSHSVIEKGQTVTLRCDPISGHDNLYWYRRVMGKEIKFLLHFVKESKQDESGMPNNRFLAERTGGTYSTLKVQPAELEDSGVYFCASSHQTVWGTEAFFGQGTRLTVV.

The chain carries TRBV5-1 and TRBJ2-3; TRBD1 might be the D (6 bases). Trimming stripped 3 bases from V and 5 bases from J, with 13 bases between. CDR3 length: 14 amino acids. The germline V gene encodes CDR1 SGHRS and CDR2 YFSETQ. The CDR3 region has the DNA TGCGCCAGCAGCTACGGGACATCGAAAGATACGCAGTATTTT. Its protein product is CASSYGTSKDTQYF.

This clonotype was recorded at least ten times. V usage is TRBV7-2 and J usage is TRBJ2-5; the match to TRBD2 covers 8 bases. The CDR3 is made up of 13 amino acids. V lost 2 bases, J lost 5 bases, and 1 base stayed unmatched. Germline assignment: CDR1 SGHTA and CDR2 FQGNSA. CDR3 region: CASSLTGGETQYF. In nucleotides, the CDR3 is TGTGCCAGCAGCTTAACGGGGGGGGAGACCCAGTACTTC.

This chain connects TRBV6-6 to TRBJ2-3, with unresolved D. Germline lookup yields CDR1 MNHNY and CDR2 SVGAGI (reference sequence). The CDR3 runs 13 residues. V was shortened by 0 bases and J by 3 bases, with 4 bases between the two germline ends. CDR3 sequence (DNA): TGTGCCAGCAGTTACTCGGAGACAGATACGCAGTATTTT. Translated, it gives CASSYSETDTQYF.

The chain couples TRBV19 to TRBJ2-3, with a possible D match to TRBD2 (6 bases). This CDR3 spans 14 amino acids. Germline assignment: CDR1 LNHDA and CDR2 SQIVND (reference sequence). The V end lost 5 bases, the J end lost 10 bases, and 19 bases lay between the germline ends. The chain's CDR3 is CASSQPAGGIAQYF. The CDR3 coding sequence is TGTGCCAGTAGTCAGCCCGCCGGGGGAATAGCGCAGTATTTT.

CDR3 nucleotide sequence: TGCAGTGCTAGTAGGGGGGGGATGGATTCACCCCTCCACTTT. Its protein is CSASRGGMDSPLHF. The chain couples TRBV20-1 to TRBJ1-6, with D possibly matching TRBD1 (6 bases). Germline loops: CDR1 DFQATT, CDR2 SNEGSKA (reference sequence). V lost 3 bases to trimming and J lost 8 bases, with 14 bases between them. CDR3 length equals 14 residues.

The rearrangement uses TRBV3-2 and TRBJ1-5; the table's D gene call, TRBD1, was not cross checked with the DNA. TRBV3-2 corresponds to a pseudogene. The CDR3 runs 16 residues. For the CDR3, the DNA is TGTGCCAGCAGCCTCCAGGGTCGGAGTAGCAATCAGCCCCAGCATTTT. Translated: CASSLQGRSSNQPQHF.

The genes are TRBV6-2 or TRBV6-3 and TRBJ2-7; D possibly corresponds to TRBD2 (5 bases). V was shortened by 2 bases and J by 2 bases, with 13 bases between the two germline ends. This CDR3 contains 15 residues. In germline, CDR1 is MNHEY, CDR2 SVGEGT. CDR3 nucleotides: TGTGCCAGCAGTTACGGGTCGGGAAGGACCTACGAGCAGTACTTC. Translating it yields CASSYGSGRTYEQYF.

CDR3 in amino acids: CASSLEPGAYEQYF. CDR3 nucleotide sequence: TGTGCCAGCAGCTTAGAGCCTGGGGCCTACGAGCAGTACTTC. The V and J genes are TRBV7-9 and TRBJ2-7; D remains unclear. V dropped 1 base and J dropped 2 bases, with 9 bases sitting between them. The CDR3 is 14 residues long. Germline V CDR1 and CDR2: SEHNR, FQNEAQ (reference sequence).

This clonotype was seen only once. CDR3 sequence (DNA): TGTGCCAGCAGCCAAGACGGGGTCGAGCAGTTCTTC. It encodes CASSQDGVEQFF. The V call is TRBV3-1, the J call TRBJ2-1; perhaps TRBD2 as D (5 bases). Germline CDR1 and CDR2: LGHDT and YNNKEL (reference sequence). Trimming took 0 bases from V and 10 from J, leaving 7 bases between them. The CDR3 length is 12 residues.

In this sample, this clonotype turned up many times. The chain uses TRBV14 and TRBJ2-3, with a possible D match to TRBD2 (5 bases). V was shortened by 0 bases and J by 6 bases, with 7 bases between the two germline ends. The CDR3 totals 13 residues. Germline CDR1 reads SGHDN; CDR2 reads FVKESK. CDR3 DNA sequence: TGTGCCAGCAGCCAAGAGTGGGAGGATACGCAGTATTTT. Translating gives CASSQEWEDTQYF.

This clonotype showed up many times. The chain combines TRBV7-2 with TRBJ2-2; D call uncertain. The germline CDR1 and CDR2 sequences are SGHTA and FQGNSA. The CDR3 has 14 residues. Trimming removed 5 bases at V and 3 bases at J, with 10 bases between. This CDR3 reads CASSERRDTGELFF. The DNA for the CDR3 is TGTGCCAGCAGCGAGAGACGGGACACCGGGGAGCTGTTTTTT.

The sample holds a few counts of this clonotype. CDR3 region: CASQETGEQYF. DNA for the CDR3: TGTGCCAGCCAAGAGACAGGGGAGCAGTACTTC. The V and J genes are TRBV2 and TRBJ2-7; 7 bases agree with TRBD1. The CDR3 extends over 11 amino acids. Trimming removed 8 bases from V and 7 bases from J; junction bases left unmatched: 5. Germline loops: CDR1 SNHLY, CDR2 FYNNEI.

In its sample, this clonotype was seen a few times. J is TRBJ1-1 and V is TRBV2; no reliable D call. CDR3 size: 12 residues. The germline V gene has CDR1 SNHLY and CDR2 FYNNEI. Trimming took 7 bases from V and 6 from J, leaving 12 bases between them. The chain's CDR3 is CASKEWTAEAFF. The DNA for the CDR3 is TGTGCCAGCAAGGAATGGACGGCTGAAGCTTTCTTT.

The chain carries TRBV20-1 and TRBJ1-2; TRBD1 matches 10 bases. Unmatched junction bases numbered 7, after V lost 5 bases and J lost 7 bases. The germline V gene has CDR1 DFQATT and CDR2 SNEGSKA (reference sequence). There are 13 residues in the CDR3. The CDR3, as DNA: TGCAGTGCTTCATTGACAGGGGGCCGTGGCTACACCTTC. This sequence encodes CSASLTGGRGYTF.

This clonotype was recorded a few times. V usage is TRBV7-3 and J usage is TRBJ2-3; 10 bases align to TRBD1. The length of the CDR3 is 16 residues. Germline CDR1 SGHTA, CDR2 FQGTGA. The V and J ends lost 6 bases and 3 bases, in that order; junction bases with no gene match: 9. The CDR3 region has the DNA TGTGCCAGCAGGTTGCCGGGACAGGGGATTACAGATACGCAGTATTTT. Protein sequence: CASRLPGQGITDTQYF.

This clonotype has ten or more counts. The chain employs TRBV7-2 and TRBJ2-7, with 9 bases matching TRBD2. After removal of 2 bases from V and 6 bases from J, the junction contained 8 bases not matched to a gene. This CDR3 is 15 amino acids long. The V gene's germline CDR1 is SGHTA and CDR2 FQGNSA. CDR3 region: CASSLNAGGLLEQYF. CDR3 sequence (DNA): TGTGCCAGCAGCTTAAATGCGGGGGGGCTACTCGAGCAGTACTTC.

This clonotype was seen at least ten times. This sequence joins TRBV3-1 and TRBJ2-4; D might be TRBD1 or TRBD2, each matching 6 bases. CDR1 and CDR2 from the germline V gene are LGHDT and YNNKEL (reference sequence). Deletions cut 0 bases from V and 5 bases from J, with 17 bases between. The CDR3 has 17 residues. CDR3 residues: CASSQDTGATGENIQYF. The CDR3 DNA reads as TGTGCCAGCAGCCAAGATACGGGGGCAACGGGGGAAAACATTCAGTACTTC.

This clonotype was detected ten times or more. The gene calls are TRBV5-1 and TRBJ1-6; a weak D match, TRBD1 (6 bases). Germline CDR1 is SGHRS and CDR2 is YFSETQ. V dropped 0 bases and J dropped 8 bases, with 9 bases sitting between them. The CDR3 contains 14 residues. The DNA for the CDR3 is TGCGCCAGCAGCTTGGGACAGGTGGATTCACCCCTCCACTTT. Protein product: CASSLGQVDSPLHF.

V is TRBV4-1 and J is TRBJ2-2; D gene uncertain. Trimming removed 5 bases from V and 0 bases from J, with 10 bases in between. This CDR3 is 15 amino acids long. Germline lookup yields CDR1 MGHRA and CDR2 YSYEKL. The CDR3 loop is CASSSGRSNTGELFF. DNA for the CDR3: TGCGCCAGCAGCTCAGGCAGATCGAACACCGGGGAGCTGTTTTTT.

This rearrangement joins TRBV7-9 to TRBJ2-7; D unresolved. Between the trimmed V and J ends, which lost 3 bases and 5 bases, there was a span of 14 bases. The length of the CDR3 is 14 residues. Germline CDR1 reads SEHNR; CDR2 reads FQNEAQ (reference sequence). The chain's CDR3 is CASSFGVSGDEQYF. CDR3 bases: TGTGCCAGCAGCTTTGGGGTTTCTGGAGACGAGCAGTACTTC.

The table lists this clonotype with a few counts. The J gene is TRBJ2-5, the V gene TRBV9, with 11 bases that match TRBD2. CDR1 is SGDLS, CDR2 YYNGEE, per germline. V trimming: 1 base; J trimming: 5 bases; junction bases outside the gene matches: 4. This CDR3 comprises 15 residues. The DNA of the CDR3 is TGTGCCAGCAGCGTATCGACTAGCGGGGTTGAGACCCAGTACTTC. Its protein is CASSVSTSGVETQYF.

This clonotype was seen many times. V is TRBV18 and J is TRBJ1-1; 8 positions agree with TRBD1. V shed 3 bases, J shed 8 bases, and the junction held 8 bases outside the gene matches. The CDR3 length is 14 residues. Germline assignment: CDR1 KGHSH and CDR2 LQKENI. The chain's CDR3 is CASSPLDRGSEAFF. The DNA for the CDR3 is TGTGCCAGCTCACCCTTAGACAGGGGCTCCGAAGCTTTCTTT.

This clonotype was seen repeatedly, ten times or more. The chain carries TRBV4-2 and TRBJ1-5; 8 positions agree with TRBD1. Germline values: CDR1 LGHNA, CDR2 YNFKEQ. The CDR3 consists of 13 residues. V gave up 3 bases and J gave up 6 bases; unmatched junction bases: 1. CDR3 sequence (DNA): TGTGCCAGCAGCCAGGACAGGGTTCAGCCCCAGCATTTT. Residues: CASSQDRVQPQHF.

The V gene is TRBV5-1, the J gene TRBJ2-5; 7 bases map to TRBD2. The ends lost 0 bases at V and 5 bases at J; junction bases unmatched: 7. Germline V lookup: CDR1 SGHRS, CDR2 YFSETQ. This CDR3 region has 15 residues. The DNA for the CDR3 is TGCGCCAGCAGCTTGGGGCCCGGACTAGGGGAGACCCAGTACTTC. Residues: CASSLGPGLGETQYF.

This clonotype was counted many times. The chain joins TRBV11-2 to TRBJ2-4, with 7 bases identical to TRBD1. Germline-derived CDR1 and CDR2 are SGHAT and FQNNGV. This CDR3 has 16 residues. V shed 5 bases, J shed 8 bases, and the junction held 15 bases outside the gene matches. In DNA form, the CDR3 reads TGTGCCAGCAGCAAACAGGGGTTTACAGGGGCGGACATTCAGTACTTC. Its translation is CASSKQGFTGADIQYF.